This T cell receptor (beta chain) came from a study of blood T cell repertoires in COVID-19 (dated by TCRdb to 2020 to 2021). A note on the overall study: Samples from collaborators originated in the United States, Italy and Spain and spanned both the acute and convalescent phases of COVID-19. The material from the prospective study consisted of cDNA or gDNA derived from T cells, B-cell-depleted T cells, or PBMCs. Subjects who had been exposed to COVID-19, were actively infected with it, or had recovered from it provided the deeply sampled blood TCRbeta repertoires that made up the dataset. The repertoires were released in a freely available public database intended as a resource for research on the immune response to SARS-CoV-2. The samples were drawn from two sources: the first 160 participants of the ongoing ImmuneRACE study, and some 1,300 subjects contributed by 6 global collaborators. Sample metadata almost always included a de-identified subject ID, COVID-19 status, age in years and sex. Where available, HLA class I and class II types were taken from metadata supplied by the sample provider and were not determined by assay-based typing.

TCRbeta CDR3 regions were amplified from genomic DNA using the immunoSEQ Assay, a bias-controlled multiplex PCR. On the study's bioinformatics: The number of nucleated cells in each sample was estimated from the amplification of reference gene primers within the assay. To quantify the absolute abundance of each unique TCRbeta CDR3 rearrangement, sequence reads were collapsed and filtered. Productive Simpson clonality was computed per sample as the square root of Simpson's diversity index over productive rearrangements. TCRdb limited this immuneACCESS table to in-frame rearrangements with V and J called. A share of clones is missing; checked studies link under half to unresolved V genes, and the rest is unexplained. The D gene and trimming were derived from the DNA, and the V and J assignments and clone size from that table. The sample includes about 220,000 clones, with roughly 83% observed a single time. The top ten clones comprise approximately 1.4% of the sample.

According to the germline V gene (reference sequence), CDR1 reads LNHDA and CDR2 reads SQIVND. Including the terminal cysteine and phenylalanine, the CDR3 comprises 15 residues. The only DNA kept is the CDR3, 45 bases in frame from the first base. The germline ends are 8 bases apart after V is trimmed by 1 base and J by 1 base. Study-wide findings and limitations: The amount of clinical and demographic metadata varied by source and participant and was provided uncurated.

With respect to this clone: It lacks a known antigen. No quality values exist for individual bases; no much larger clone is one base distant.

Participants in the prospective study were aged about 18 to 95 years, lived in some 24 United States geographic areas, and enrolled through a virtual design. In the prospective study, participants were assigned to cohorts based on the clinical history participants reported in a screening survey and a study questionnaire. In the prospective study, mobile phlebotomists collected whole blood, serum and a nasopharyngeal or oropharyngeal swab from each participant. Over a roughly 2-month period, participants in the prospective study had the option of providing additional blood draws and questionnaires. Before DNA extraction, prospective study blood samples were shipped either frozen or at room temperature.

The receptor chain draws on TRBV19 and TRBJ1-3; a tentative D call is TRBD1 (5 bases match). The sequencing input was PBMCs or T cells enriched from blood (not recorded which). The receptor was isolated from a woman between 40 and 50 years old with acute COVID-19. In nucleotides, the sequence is TGTGCCAGTAGTATAGGGGGCACTTCTGGAAACACCATATATTTT. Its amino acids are CASSIGGTSGNTIYF.